This T cell receptor beta chain is from a study of T cells in Graves' hyperthyroidism and ophthalmopathy (dated 2019 in TCRdb). For the study in its entirety: Peripheral blood was sampled at the time of initial diagnosis, prior to any treatment. A discovery cohort of fewer than 110 patients, about 40 with Graves' ophthalmopathy and 55 to 65 with stable Graves' hyperthyroidism, was used to find distinguishing TCR V-J signatures. Prospective prediction of ophthalmopathy was tested in an independent validation cohort consisting of fewer than 20 hyperthyroidism patients and around 16 patients who later progressed to ophthalmopathy. For training and testing, the 95 to 100 patients in the discovery cohort were randomly divided in a 7:3 ratio. Thyroid tissue and blood T-cell repertoires from more than 5 Graves' hyperthyroidism patients were also compared in the study. After sampling, hyperthyroidism patients received methimazole starting at 30 mg daily, and ophthalmopathy patients received high-dose intravenous methylprednisolone. The paper reports TCR Vbeta CDR3 sequencing of more than 120 peripheral blood samples: 43 ophthalmopathy, under 80 hyperthyroidism and approximately 17 progressor patients. The study at large found these results: A 13 V-J signature model separated ophthalmopathy from stable hyperthyroidism, with approximately 87% sensitivity and 81% to 82% specificity in cross-validation and 80%/75% in testing. Sample size was not statistically predetermined, and investigators were not blinded to group allocation. In validation, the model predicted progression to ophthalmopathy a median of around six months before onset, with about 71% sensitivity and about 72% specificity. Most expanded thyroid clonotypes (frequency above 0.001) were also found in blood, which suggests that blood repertoires may mirror thyroid immune responses.

This clonotype came up many times. Its antigen target is currently unknown. No base quality information exists; no much larger clone differs at one position. The hyperthyroidism patients were between 18 and 65 years old and newly diagnosed, with a disease duration of less than 2 months. The study excluded patients with uncontrolled infections, other autoimmune diseases, pregnancy or lactation. Diagnoses were established on the basis of clinical symptoms, serum thyroxine and TRAb, thyroid ultrasound, and orbital computed tomography. Blood from progressor patients was collected at the time of first diagnosis with hyperthyroidism, before any ophthalmopathy symptoms had appeared. PBMCs were isolated from about 9.1 ml of fresh peripheral blood by Ficoll-Paque density gradient centrifugation. Progressor patients were first diagnosed with Graves' hyperthyroidism and then developed ophthalmopathy during follow-up. Total RNA was extracted using Trizol reagent, and RNA quality was assessed on an Agilent 2100 Bioanalyzer.

The TCR beta CDR3 regions were amplified from the RNA transcripts. A first-round RT-PCR of the TCR CDR3 used the HTBI primer set with the Qiagen OneStep RT-PCR kit. A second multiplex PCR round built the libraries, followed by size selection and purification. Libraries were sequenced paired-end with 100 bp reads on an Illumina HiSeq2000. The paper's data handling went like this. SOAPnuke was used to process the raw data, removing reads that contained adapters or uncalled bases, had a mean Phred below 15, or lacked an exact match to the constant primer or identifier. COPE v1.2.5 was used to merge high-quality paired reads, and clonotypes were defined as unique nucleotide sequences. MiTCR v1.1 was used to align the clonotypes against IMGT TRBV, TRBD and TRBJ reference segments. Analysis was restricted to V-J combinations with a frequency above 0.0001, which covered 99.2% of repertoires. A TCS score was defined as the ratio between F50 (clonal expansion) and ExV (chaos), using BLOSUM62-based TCRdist between CDR3 peptides within each V-J. Welch's t-statistics and random forest reduced some 510 V-J features to 13, which were used in a naive Bayes classifier (R e1071). TCRdb applied fastp at Q25 and MiXCR to the public reads, then kept only in-frame beta chains. Under each unique CDR3 protein, matching rows form one entry showing the most common genes and DNA. The V and J calls and clone size come from TCRdb's table, not from the authors' own analysis. This sample is represented by about 270,000 distinct CDR3 sequences; 25% to 30% of them were singletons. The biggest ten clones account for about a quarter of the sample.

The material sequenced was blood. The clonotype was recovered from a man in his forties or fifties with Graves' hyperthyroidism that later progressed to Graves' ophthalmopathy.

The DNA sequence is given as TGTGCCAGCAGTGAGTTAAGGTTTTCCCCGAACACTGAAGCTTTCTTT. Translated, it reads CASSELRFSPNTEAFF. Here the chain combines TRBV2 and TRBJ1-1; the D gene cannot be resolved reliably. Relative to germline, V is 3 bases shorter and J is 1 base shorter, with 15 bases between their ends. In the germline V gene, CDR1 corresponds to SNHLY and CDR2 to FYNNEI. Spanning cysteine to phenylalanine, the CDR3 consists of 16 amino acids. Just CDR3 DNA is preserved here, 48 bases in frame from base 1.